The 15 T cell receptor beta chains reported below all come from one sample, sequenced in a study of cytomegalovirus exposure and HLA in healthy donors. The repertoire was sequenced with immunoSEQ multiplex PCR; TCRdb's copy has only in-frame clones and lacks some. Counted here are 65,000 to 80,000 clones, approximately 95% occurring once; the ten biggest clones make up 2.1%. The sample consisted of PBMCs. These receptors all come from a woman aged 18-29 years in good health and CMV-seronegative.

The gene calls are TRBV13 and TRBJ2-1; TRBD2 agrees at 14 bases. This CDR3 is 18 amino acids long. Germline V gene data show CDR1 as PRHDT and CDR2 as FYEKMQ (reference sequence). V gave up 5 bases and J gave up 7 bases; unmatched junction bases: 13. CDR3 bases: TGTGCCAGCAGCCTAGTCCGACTAGCGGGAGGGCCAGTAAATGAGCAGTTCTTC. Its protein is CASSLVRLAGGPVNEQFF.

The chain combines TRBV4-3 with TRBJ2-7, with 9 bases aligning to TRBD1. The germline gives CDR1 LGHNA, CDR2 YSLEER. V dropped 2 bases and J dropped 1; count of bases not matched to a gene: 6. This CDR3 comprises 16 residues. CDR3 nucleotides: TGCGCCAGCAGCCAACTCCGGGACAGGGATTCCTACGAGCAGTACTTC. Encoded protein: CASSQLRDRDSYEQYF.

The rearrangement uses TRBV4-1 and TRBJ2-7; possible D gene TRBD2, 5 bases. Germline V lookup: CDR1 MGHRA, CDR2 YSYEKL. The germline V and J ends were trimmed by 3 bases and 4 bases, with 13 bases remaining between them. The CDR3 contains 14 residues. This CDR3 reads CASSQGRGLYEQYF. The CDR3 DNA follows: TGCGCCAGCAGCCAGGGCCGAGGGCTTTACGAGCAGTACTTC.

V and J are TRBV28 and TRBJ1-1; D is undetermined. This CDR3 comprises 15 residues. V lost 7 bases, J lost 0 bases, and 15 bases lay in between. CDR1 and CDR2 (germline): MDHEN, SYDVKM. The CDR3 DNA reads as TGTGCCAGCACCCTGAAACCCGAGATGAACACTGAAGCTTTCTTT. This gives the protein CASTLKPEMNTEAFF. Complete variable domain (other parts from reference TRBV28 and TRBJ1-1): DVKVTQSSRYLVKRTGEKVFLECVQDMDHENMFWYRQDPGLGLRLIYFSYDVKMKEKGDIPEGYSVSREKKERFSLILESASTNQTSMYLCASTLKPEMNTEAFFGQGTRLTVV.

The J gene is TRBJ2-7, the V gene TRBV6-1; no definite D call. Germline loops: CDR1 MNHNS, CDR2 SASEGT. V was pared by 1 base and J by 5 bases, with 12 bases between. The CDR3 is 14 residues long. The CDR3, as DNA: TGTGCCAGCAGTGAAGTCCGCCTCGAGAACGAGCAGTACTTC. Translated: CASSEVRLENEQYF.

J is TRBJ2-7 and V is TRBV19; TRBD1 matches 7 bases. J was trimmed by 3 bases and V by 6 bases; bases with no gene match: 11. Germline CDR1 LNHDA, CDR2 SQIVND (reference sequence). CDR3 length: 15 amino acids. DNA of the CDR3: TGTGCCAGTAGGCCAGGGACGGGACAGATCTACGAGCAGTACTTC. Translated, it gives CASRPGTGQIYEQYF.

V usage is TRBV10-2 and J usage is TRBJ2-7; 8 bases map to TRBD1. The CDR3 is made up of 13 amino acids. V shed 2 bases and J 7 bases; nucleotides not matched to a gene: 4. Germline lookup yields CDR1 WSHSY and CDR2 SAAADI. The CDR3 spells CASSEGRGREQYF. CDR3 nucleotides: TGCGCCAGCAGTGAGGGCAGGGGGCGGGAGCAGTACTTC.

This clone was seen only once. The chain is built from TRBV23-1 and TRBJ2-2; 9 nucleotides align to TRBD1. TRBV23-1 is sorted into the ORF group, with uncertain function. The CDR3 has 17 amino acids. The trim removed 0 bases at V and 4 bases at J, leaving 6 bases unmatched. DNA for the CDR3: TGCGCCAGCAGTCAATCGGACAGGGGCAGGAGCACCGGGGAGCTGTTTTTT. Encoded protein: CASSQSDRGRSTGELFF.

The chain couples TRBV4-1 to TRBJ2-2; possibly TRBD1 for D (6 bases). This CDR3 spans 16 amino acids. V was pared by 4 bases and J by 0 bases, with 12 bases between. The germline V gene has CDR1 MGHRA and CDR2 YSYEKL. CDR3: CASSPRTASNTGELFF. CDR3 bases: TGCGCCAGCAGCCCCCGGACAGCCTCGAACACCGGGGAGCTGTTTTTT.

V gene TRBV5-8 combines with J gene TRBJ1-6; the match to TRBD1 covers 8 bases. The CDR3 contains 14 residues. The germline gives CDR1 SGHTS, CDR2 YDEGEE. V lost 4 bases, J lost 9 bases, and 6 bases stayed unmatched. CDR3 bases: TGTGCCAGCAGCATCACAGGGGGAGCTTCACCCCTCCACTTT. The encoded protein is CASSITGGASPLHF.

The chain couples TRBV19 to TRBJ2-3, with a weak D call TRBD2 (7 bases). Germline CDR1 and CDR2: LNHDA and SQIVND (reference sequence). Trimming removed 7 bases at V and 1 base at J, with 15 bases between. The CDR3 length is 15 residues. As DNA, the CDR3 is TGTGCCAGTATTGGTCGGGGGGCCGGCACAGATACGCAGTATTTT. It translates to CASIGRGAGTDTQYF.

The chain employs TRBV5-1 and TRBJ2-7, with D uncertain. CDR1 SGHRS and CDR2 YFSETQ come from the germline V gene. CDR3 length equals 13 residues. V was pared by 0 bases and J by 6 bases, with 10 bases between. The DNA of the CDR3 is TGCGCCAGCAGCTTGGGTTCTCCCGGCGAGCAGTACTTC. It specifies CASSLGSPGEQYF.

This CDR3 is CASSLGQGSNQPQHF. For the CDR3, the DNA is TGTGCCAGCAGCTTGGGACAGGGGAGCAATCAGCCCCAGCATTTT. The J gene is TRBJ1-5, the V gene TRBV5-8; TRBD1 agrees at 8 bases. Germline V gene sequence: CDR1 SGHTS, CDR2 YDEGEE. Losses at the gene ends were 0 bases for V and 1 base for J; bases not matched to a gene: 0. This CDR3 contains 15 residues.

Note on this clone: One end of the junction does not line up with germline, which may come from a read error. This sequence joins TRBV19 and TRBJ1-5; D is possibly TRBD1 (6 bases). Germline values: CDR1 LNHDA, CDR2 SQIVND (reference sequence). This CDR3 region has 12 residues. In DNA, the CDR3 is TGTGCCAGTAGCAGGGGCAACCAGCCCCAGCATTTT. Protein sequence: CASSRGNQPQHF.

This chain joins TRBV7-3 and TRBJ2-3; D perhaps matches TRBD2 (6 bases). V was shortened by 1 base and J by 2 bases, with 16 bases between the two germline ends. The CDR3 totals 17 residues. CDR1 and CDR2 from the germline V gene are SGHTA and FQGTGA. The CDR3: CASSLSRSGASTDTQYF. Written as DNA, the CDR3 is TGTGCCAGCAGCTTAAGTCGTTCGGGAGCTTCCACAGATACGCAGTATTTT.